The rows below give T cell receptor beta chains drawn from one sample of a study of blood T cell repertoires in COVID-19. Clones were sequenced by immunoSEQ multiplex PCR, and TCRdb holds only the in-frame ones, with some missing. The sample lists under 250,000 clones; about 91% were seen once. The sequenced sample was PBMCs or T cells enriched from blood (not recorded which). The receptors here all came from a woman in her 30s with acute COVID-19. The CDR3 runs from the conserved cysteine through the conserved F or W. The D gene is left open where the match is weak.

TRBV2,-,TRBJ1-2,TGTGCCAGCAGTGAATCAGGTTATGGCTACACCTTC,CASSESGYGYTF
TRBV4-3,-,TRBJ1-2,TGCGCCAGCAGCCACCTGGGAGGGGGTGGCTACACCTTC,CASSHLGGGGYTF
TRBV6-5,-,TRBJ1-2,TGTGCCAGCAGCCCAAACGGTTATGGCTACACCTTC,CASSPNGYGYTF
TRBV27,TRBD1,TRBJ1-5,TGTGCCAGCAGTCCTCTGGGACAGGGGCAGGCGTGGCCCCAGCATTTT,CASSPLGQGQAWPQHF
TRBV5-1,TRBD1,TRBJ2-7,TGCGCCAGCAGCTTGTCACAGGGGGCGGGCAACGAGCAGTACTTC,CASSLSQGAGNEQYF
TRBV5-1,-,TRBJ2-7,TGCGCCAGCAGCTCCGGGAACTCCTACGAGCAGTACTTC,CASSSGNSYEQYF
TRBV18,TRBD1,TRBJ2-2,TGTGCCAGCTCACCGGGACAGGGGTCCACCGGGGAGCTGTTTTTT,CASSPGQGSTGELFF
TRBV27,-,TRBJ1-2,TGTGCCAGCAGTTTAAGCGGGACGGAATTCTATGGCTACACCTTC,CASSLSGTEFYGYTF
TRBV5-4,TRBD1,TRBJ2-1,TGTGCCAGCAGCTCCGGGACAGGGGGCATCGATGAGCAGTTCTTC,CASSSGTGGIDEQFF
TRBV29-1,-,TRBJ1-2,TGCAGCGTTGACAGCTATGGCTACACCTTC,CSVDSYGYTF
TRBV4-1,TRBD1,TRBJ2-7,TGCGCCAGCAGCCCTTGGACAGGGAGGAACGAGCAGTACTTC,CASSPWTGRNEQYF
TRBV5-5,-,TRBJ1-1,TGTGCCAGCAGCTTTGGACAGTCGAACACTGAAGCTTTCTTT,CASSFGQSNTEAFF
TRBV3-1/TRBV3-2,-,TRBJ1-5,TGTGCCAGCAGCCAAGACCGTCAGCCCCAGCATTTT,CASSQDRQPQHF
TRBV19,TRBD2,TRBJ2-2,TGTGCCAGTACCGGGAGGGGCGCCGGGCCCGGGGAGCTGTTTTTT,CASTGRGAGPGELFF
TRBV15,-,TRBJ2-1,TGTGCCACCAGCAGGGGACATAATGAGCAGTTCTTC,CATSRGHNEQFF
TRBV13,-,TRBJ1-6,TGTGCCACCCACCGACGGGAGGGAGGTTCACCCCTCCACTTT,CATHRREGGSPLHF